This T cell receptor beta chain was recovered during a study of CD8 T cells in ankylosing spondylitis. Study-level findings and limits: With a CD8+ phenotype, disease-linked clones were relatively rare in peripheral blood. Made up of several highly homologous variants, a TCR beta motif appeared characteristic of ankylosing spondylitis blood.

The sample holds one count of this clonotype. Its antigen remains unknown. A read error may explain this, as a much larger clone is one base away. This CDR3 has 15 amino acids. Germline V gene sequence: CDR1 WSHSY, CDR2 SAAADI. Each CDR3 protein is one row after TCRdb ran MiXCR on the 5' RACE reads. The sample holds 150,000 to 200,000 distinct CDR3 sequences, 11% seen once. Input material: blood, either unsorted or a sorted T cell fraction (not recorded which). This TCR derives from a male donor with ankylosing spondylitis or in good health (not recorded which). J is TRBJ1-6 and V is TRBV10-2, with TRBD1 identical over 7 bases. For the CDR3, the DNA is TGCGCCGGCAGTGAGGCTGGACAGGTTAATTCACCCCTCCACTTT. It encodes CAGSEAGQVNSPLHF.